The 4 T cell receptor beta chains in this list originate from one sample, sequenced in a study of CD8+ T cells in alopecia areata. Following extraction, RNA underwent reverse transcription to cDNA, which served as the sequencing template. Produced via immunoSEQ multiplex PCR; TCRdb's table is partial and in-frame only. The table lists about 150,000 clones, approximately 56% of them singletons. Sequenced sample: CD8+ T cells sorted from blood. Source of these receptors: a human donor in good health.

This chain joins TRBV27 and TRBJ1-2, with D unclear. CDR1 MNHEY and CDR2 SMNVEV come from the germline V gene (reference sequence). The CDR3 loop spans 12 amino acids. V lost 5 bases and J 3 bases, leaving 7 bases between the germline ends. The CDR3 nucleotides are TGTGCCAGCAGTCATCCATACTATGGCTACACCTTC. This encodes CASSHPYYGYTF.

This chain uses TRBV5-6 with TRBJ2-5; the D gene could be TRBD1 or TRBD2 (6 bases each). Germline V gene sequence: CDR1 SGHDT, CDR2 YYEEEE. The CDR3 has 14 residues. V gave up 3 bases and J gave up 2 bases, with 11 bases separating them. CDR3: CASSWRDTQETQYF. In nucleotides, the CDR3 is TGTGCCAGCAGCTGGCGGGACACGCAAGAGACCCAGTACTTC.

The J gene is TRBJ2-7, the V gene TRBV27, with D possibly matching TRBD2 (5 bases). The CDR3 is 12 residues long. Germline CDR1 MNHEY, CDR2 SMNVEV (reference sequence). Trimming pared 8 bases from V and 0 bases from J, leaving 8 bases between. DNA for the CDR3: TGTGCCAGCGTCGGGATCTCCTACGAGCAGTACTTC. Translation gives CASVGISYEQYF.

CDR3 DNA: TGTGCCAGCAGTGCTATCTGGGATAACTATGGCTACACCTTC. It specifies CASSAIWDNYGYTF. The chain employs TRBV28 and TRBJ1-2; D gene ambiguous. V dropped 5 bases and J dropped 1 base, with 11 bases sitting between them. CDR1 and CDR2 from the germline V gene are MDHEN and SYDVKM. The CDR3 runs to 14 residues.